A selection of T cell receptor beta chains follows, all from one sample in a study of identical twins. TCRdb processed the 5' RACE reads anew with MiXCR; each CDR3 protein has one entry. This table holds 450,000 to 600,000 distinct CDR3 sequences, approximately 20% found once. This same sample was also taken into another study, of yellow fever vaccine responses in identical twins.

The sample consisted of CD4+ T cells sorted from blood. The receptors derive from a woman between 18 and 30 years old in good health. CDR3s leave out the opening cysteine and the closing phenylalanine or tryptophan.

j_call v_call cdr3_aa
TRBJ1-1 TRBV20-1 SARGQINTEAF
TRBJ1-1 TRBV20-1 SASSLSGGANTEAF
TRBJ2-1 TRBV29-1 SVEAGVSNEQF
TRBJ2-1 TRBV7-8 ASSSVSGSSYNEQF
TRBJ1-6 TRBV5-1 ASSLGVTGINSPLH
TRBJ2-5 TRBV15 ATSRDFDQETQY
TRBJ2-1 TRBV5-1 ASSLASRSGKYNEQF
TRBJ2-7 TRBV6-5 ASSYSGGLAYEQY
TRBJ2-5 TRBV5-1 ASSPSGQGKETQY
TRBJ2-5 TRBV6-1 ASRPTVGERETQY
TRBJ2-4 TRBV7-9 ASSRISQGIQY
TRBJ2-1 TRBV7-9 ASSSGQGDNEQF
TRBJ2-5 TRBV7-9 ASKSLGETQY
TRBJ2-6 TRBV5-6 ASSFKGSGANVLT
TRBJ2-3 TRBV3-1 ASSAGGGPTDTQY
TRBJ2-2 TRBV10-1 ASGKPGQGAAGELF
TRBJ2-1 TRBV6-1 ASRYSNEQF
TRBJ1-2 TRBV12-3/TRBV12-4 ASSGRLGGYT
TRBJ2-1 TRBV15 ATSRDGLAGAEQF
TRBJ2-3 TRBV7-9 ASSLVASGSADTQY
TRBJ2-5 TRBV29-1 SVREGGKETQY
TRBJ2-5 TRBV28 ASRQHGKTQY
TRBJ2-5 TRBV7-9 ASSKGRRIQETQY
TRBJ2-5 TRBV29-1 SVEGGGAWETQY
TRBJ2-2 TRBV5-1 ASSIPSHPGEVRAGELF
TRBJ2-7 TRBV2 ASKGTQTYEQY
TRBJ2-2 TRBV5-1 ASSSRTGSTGELF
TRBJ2-2 TRBV5-1 ASSLAGRTSGRYNTGELF
TRBJ2-2 TRBV12-3/TRBV12-4 ASTFPDRGLNTGELF
TRBJ2-7 TRBV5-1 ASSLDGGRVSHEQY
TRBJ2-2 TRBV9 ASSVVSGPGELF
TRBJ2-3 TRBV12-3/TRBV12-4 ASSPSNTQY
TRBJ2-1 TRBV15 ATSRGRNSYNEQF
TRBJ1-2 TRBV20-1 SARADRDGGYT
TRBJ1-1 TRBV28 ASTQGSRLNTEAF
TRBJ2-5 TRBV28 ASSRGLVAGETQY
TRBJ2-7 TRBV5-1 ASSSTGNYEQY
TRBJ2-5 TRBV11-2 ASSFRLAGNRRETQY
TRBJ1-2 TRBV28 ASSSTYPTIGGYT
TRBJ1-1 TRBV7-9 ASSPRGGLTEAF
TRBJ2-7 TRBV7-6 ASSLALQSGGYEQY